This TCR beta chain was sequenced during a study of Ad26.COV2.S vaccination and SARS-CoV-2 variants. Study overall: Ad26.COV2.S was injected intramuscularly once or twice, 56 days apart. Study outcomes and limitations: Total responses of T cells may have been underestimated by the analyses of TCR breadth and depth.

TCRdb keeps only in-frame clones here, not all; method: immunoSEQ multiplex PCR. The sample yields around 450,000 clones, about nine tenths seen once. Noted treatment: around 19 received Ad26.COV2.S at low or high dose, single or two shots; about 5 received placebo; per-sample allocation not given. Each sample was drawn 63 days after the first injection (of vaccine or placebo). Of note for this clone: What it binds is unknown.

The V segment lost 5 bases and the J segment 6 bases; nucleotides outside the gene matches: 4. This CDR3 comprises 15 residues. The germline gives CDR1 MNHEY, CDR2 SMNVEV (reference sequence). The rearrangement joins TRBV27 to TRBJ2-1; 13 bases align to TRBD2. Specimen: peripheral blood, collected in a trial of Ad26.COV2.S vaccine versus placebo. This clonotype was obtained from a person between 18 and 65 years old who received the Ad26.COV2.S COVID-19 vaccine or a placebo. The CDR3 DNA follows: TGTGCCAGCAGTGTTGGGACTAGCGGGACCAATGAGCAGTTCTTC. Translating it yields CASSVGTSGTNEQFF.